The rows below give T cell receptor beta chains drawn from one sample of a study of T cell responses to AZD1222 COVID-19 vaccine. Data came from immunoSEQ multiplex PCR; TCRdb stores just in-frame clones and leaves some out. The repertoire consists of roughly 120,000 clones, with approximately 90% occurring once and the leading ten covering roughly 1.6%. Sample: peripheral blood, taken 28 days after the second AZD1222 dose. These receptors all stem from an adult who received the AZD1222 COVID-19 vaccine. The CDR3 runs from the conserved cysteine through the conserved F or W. The size entry is marked missing in some rows and otherwise reads once, few, many or a size class.

CDR3 length,J gene,clone size,V gene,CDR3 protein
12,TRBJ1-2,once,TRBV30,CAWSPLIVGYTF
11,TRBJ1-1,.,TRBV15,CATRRDTEAFF
15,TRBJ1-4,.,TRBV3-1/TRBV3-2,CASSHSGATNEKLFF
14,TRBJ2-2,.,TRBV19,CASLGQRYTGELFF
14,TRBJ2-3,.,TRBV7-3,CASSLIAGGDTQYF
16,TRBJ1-5,once,TRBV7-9,CASSFWTGRGNQPQHF
15,TRBJ1-3,.,TRBV5-4,CASSGEPLRGNTIYF
15,TRBJ2-7,few,TRBV30,CAWSLRQGRIYEQYF
16,TRBJ2-1,.,TRBV9,CASSGSPPLGHNEQFF
14,TRBJ1-5,.,TRBV5-4,CASSKGTGNQPQHF
14,TRBJ2-7,.,TRBV25-1,CASSPTGGINEQYF
14,TRBJ2-3,.,TRBV10-1,CASSETSTGDTQYF
13,TRBJ2-2,.,TRBV19,CASSATGSGELFF
13,TRBJ1-1,once,TRBV27,CASKIQGNTEAFF
16,TRBJ2-1,.,TRBV3-1/TRBV3-2,CASSLRGTSGWDEQFF
15,TRBJ1-1,.,TRBV18,CASSPRSDANTEAFF
14,TRBJ2-5,once,TRBV5-1,CASSPGEIQETQYF
17,TRBJ1-1,.,TRBV15,CATSRKGGTDLNTEAFF
15,TRBJ1-1,once,TRBV7-9,CASSRADSSNTEAFF
13,TRBJ2-1,.,TRBV19,CASSIDTNNEQFF
18,TRBJ1-6,few,TRBV24-1,CATDRQNGSLILGSPLHF
11,TRBJ2-7,.,TRBV12-3/TRBV12-4,CASSLGPRTYF
15,TRBJ1-1,.,TRBV29-1,CSGRGGWGMNTEAFF
14,TRBJ2-5,.,TRBV27,CASSLAGAGETQYF
12,TRBJ1-5,.,TRBV27,CASRPADQPQHF
15,TRBJ2-5,.,TRBV29-1,CSFLVRGAYQETQYF
15,TRBJ1-3,.,TRBV15,CATSSRFRSGNTIYF
14,TRBJ1-4,.,TRBV28,CASSLKPVDEKLFF
12,TRBJ2-7,.,TRBV2,CASTYSAYEQYF
15,TRBJ1-4,.,TRBV7-2,CASSLDPGSWEKLFF
11,TRBJ1-5,once,TRBV2,CASSEAGKQHF
15,TRBJ2-2,.,TRBV7-7,CASSLQGPNTGELFF
14,TRBJ1-1,.,TRBV7-2,CASSPDRGGTEAFF
16,TRBJ2-5,once,TRBV9,CASSVGARQQSETQYF
12,TRBJ1-2,.,TRBV2,CAIAGSNYGYTF
16,TRBJ1-4,.,TRBV9,CASSVGTGATNEKLFF
14,TRBJ2-7,.,TRBV5-4,CASSLIGSSYEQYF
15,TRBJ2-7,.,TRBV3-1/TRBV3-2,CASSQGSGSWHEQYF
15,TRBJ2-3,.,TRBV5-1,CASSFRQGAEDTQYF
14,TRBJ1-2,.,TRBV7-8,CASSLERGHGGYTF
15,TRBJ2-7,.,TRBV6-5,CASRWEGEGIGEQYF
16,TRBJ2-5,once,TRBV2,CASSEFATVYQETQYF
21,TRBJ2-7,.,TRBV4-1,CASSQTPAQTPYRWGDIEQYF
14,TRBJ2-3,.,TRBV29-1,CSDRQGRSTDTQYF
13,TRBJ1-3,.,TRBV5-8,CASSIGSGNTIYF
16,TRBJ1-6,once,TRBV3-1/TRBV3-2,CASSQDPGQGRSPLHF
15,TRBJ1-3,.,TRBV3-1/TRBV3-2,CASSQVGGSGNTIYF
12,TRBJ1-1,.,TRBV6-5,CATKEVNTEAFF
16,TRBJ2-3,.,TRBV2,CASNQGLVSFQDTQYF
15,TRBJ2-1,.,TRBV6-5,CASRTFGTEYNEQFF
15,TRBJ2-7,.,TRBV6-5,CASSYSAQSSYEQYF